The rows below give T cell receptor beta chains drawn from one sample of a study. Each CDR3 protein is one row after TCRdb ran MiXCR on the 5' RACE reads. The sample holds under 7,000 distinct CDR3 sequences, under 35% seen once. The sample comprised memory CD4+ T cells sorted from a lymph node. Source of these receptors: a female donor with breast cancer. CDR3s include the opening cysteine and the closing phenylalanine or tryptophan. The order of the fields is clone size, J gene, D gene, V gene, CDR3 protein, CDR3 DNA. D genes are given only for firm matches. Clone size is stated in some rows and not others, as once, few, many or a class when expanded.

>medium-sized|TRBJ1-1|TRBD1|TRBV4-1
CASSQAYRGRTEAFF
TGCGCCAGCAGCCAAGCCTATAGGGGGCGGACTGAAGCTTTCTTT
>medium-sized|TRBJ2-7|TRBD2|TRBV20-1
CSAPSGRAYEQYF
TGCAGTGCTCCCAGCGGGAGGGCATACGAGCAGTACTTC
>.|TRBJ1-2|.|TRBV29-1
CSVTVWDTRDGYTF
TGCAGCGTTACCGTTTGGGACACCAGGGATGGCTACACCTTC
>medium-sized|TRBJ1-3|.|TRBV4-1
CASSQWGAGNTIYF
TGCGCCAGCAGCCAGTGGGGGGCTGGAAACACCATATATTTT
>.|TRBJ2-6|.|TRBV5-1
CASSWDSGANVLTF
TGCGCCAGCAGCTGGGACTCTGGGGCCAACGTCCTGACTTTC
>.|TRBJ2-7|TRBD1|TRBV5-1
CASSQTPGTGVYEQYF
TGCGCCAGCAGCCAAACCCCCGGGACAGGGGTTTACGAGCAGTACTTC
>many|TRBJ1-2|.|TRBV5-6
CASSLDPRRGYTF
TGTGCCAGCAGCCTAGACCCACGCCGTGGCTACACCTTC
>medium-sized|TRBJ2-3|TRBD2|TRBV5-4
CASSPRLAGLDTQYF
TGTGCCAGCAGCCCCAGACTAGCGGGGCTGGATACGCAGTATTTT
>.|TRBJ2-1|TRBD2|TRBV7-2
CASSYRLAVTYNEQFF
TGTGCCAGCAGCTACCGACTAGCGGTAACCTACAATGAGCAGTTCTTC
>few|TRBJ2-3|TRBD1|TRBV7-6
CASSYGTAGTDTQYF
TGTGCCAGCAGCTACGGGACAGCAGGCACAGATACGCAGTATTTT
>.|TRBJ2-2|.|TRBV24-1
CATSTESTGELFF
TGTGCCACCTCGACAGAAAGCACCGGGGAGCTGTTTTTT
>.|TRBJ2-3|.|TRBV12-3/TRBV12-4
CASSSPGRGVNTQYF
TGTGCCAGCAGTTCTCCGGGACGGGGCGTGAATACGCAGTATTTT
>few|TRBJ2-3|.|TRBV7-2
CASGLATAQSYF
TGTGCCAGCGGCTTAGCGACAGCTCAGTCGTATTTT
>.|TRBJ2-7|.|TRBV7-3
CASSLKWRGRASEQYF
TGTGCCAGCAGCTTAAAGTGGAGGGGGAGGGCCTCCGAGCAGTACTTC